Shown below are 20 T cell receptor beta chains from a single sample sequenced in a study of response to subunit inactivated influenza vaccine. TCRdb itself ran the RT-PCR reads through MiXCR, one entry per CDR3 protein. The table lists 630,000 or so distinct CDR3 sequences, 15% to 19% of them singletons, with around a tenth in the top ten. Here the sequenced sample was PBMCs from blood, taken 11 to 12 days after vaccination. The receptors stem from a man aged 50-60 years who received an inactivated influenza vaccine.

This clonotype was counted ten times or more. V gene TRBV6-2 or TRBV6-3 combines with J gene TRBJ2-4; D gene ambiguous. Germline CDR1 and CDR2: MNHEY and SVGEGT. V was clipped by 6 bases and J by 0 bases, with 6 bases between them. The CDR3 is 13 amino acids. CDR3 bases: TGTGCCAGCAGCATAGCAGCCAAAAACATTCAGTACTTC. Protein: CASSIAAKNIQYF.

In this sample, this clonotype turned up many times. The rearrangement links TRBV27 to TRBJ1-4; D is unresolved. V lost 3 bases and J 4 bases, leaving 0 bases between the germline ends. The germline CDR1 and CDR2 sequences are MNHEY and SMNVEV (reference sequence). The CDR3 covers 11 residues. The CDR3 loop is CASSFNEKLFF. As DNA, the CDR3 is TGTGCCAGCAGTTTTAATGAAAAACTGTTTTTT.

The gene calls are TRBV7-6 and TRBJ2-5, with D possibly matching TRBD2 (5 bases). Germline V gene lookup returns CDR1 SGHVS and CDR2 FNYEAQ. Trimming took off 2 bases at V and 5 bases at J, with 12 bases between the two ends. This CDR3 is built from 14 residues. CDR3 in DNA: TGTGCCAGCAGCTTAAGCTCCGGGGTTGAGACCCAGTACTTC. This encodes CASSLSSGVETQYF.

The J gene is TRBJ1-2, the V gene TRBV6-2 or TRBV6-3, with D possibly being TRBD1 (6 bases). V lost 6 bases to trimming and J lost 10 bases, with 12 bases between them. CDR3 length: 11 amino acids. From germline, CDR1 is MNHEY and CDR2 SVGEGT. The CDR3 region has the DNA TGTGCCAGCAGCCCTGGGGGGCTCTACACCTTC. Translation gives CASSPGGLYTF.

J is TRBJ2-3 and V is TRBV18, with 11 positions matching TRBD2. The CDR3 has 16 amino acids. V trimming: 5 bases; J trimming: 10 bases; junction bases outside the gene matches: 14. The germline V gene encodes CDR1 KGHSH and CDR2 LQKENI. The CDR3 DNA sequence: TGTGCCAGCTCAGCCGGGACTAGCGGCACGGGGGGTGCGCAGTATTTT. Its translation: CASSAGTSGTGGAQYF.

In regard to this clonotype: With a much larger clone just one base away, this may be a read error. The rearrangement links TRBV5-1 to TRBJ2-1, with D uncertain. The CDR3 runs 14 residues. The germline V gene has CDR1 SGHRS and CDR2 YFSETQ. The V gene lost 2 bases and the J gene lost 0 bases, with 6 bases spanning the gap. The CDR3 loop is CASSFPSSYNEQFF. CDR3 bases: TGCGCCAGCAGCTTCCCGAGCTCCTACAATGAGCAGTTCTTC.

This clonotype was counted many times. In nucleotides, the CDR3 is TGTGCCAGCAGTCCCCGGACAGGGGGCTACGAGCAGTACTTC. It is translated as CASSPRTGGYEQYF. V and J are TRBV7-9 and TRBJ2-7; 10 bases fit TRBD1. Trimming cost V 6 bases and J 3 bases; bases outside gene matches: 5. The germline V gene encodes CDR1 SEHNR and CDR2 FQNEAQ (reference sequence). This CDR3 has 14 residues.

This clonotype was detected ten times or more. This chain links TRBV28 with TRBJ2-2, with 8 nucleotides matching TRBD2. There are 17 residues in the CDR3. From germline, CDR1 is MDHEN and CDR2 SYDVKM. Trimming took 3 bases from V and 0 from J; bases not matched to a gene: 6. CDR3 amino acids: CASSFNLGGANTGELFF. The CDR3 DNA reads as TGTGCCAGCAGTTTCAATCTCGGGGGGGCGAACACCGGGGAGCTGTTTTTT.

The rearrangement joins TRBV27 to TRBJ2-1; the match to TRBD2 covers 8 bases. This CDR3 region has 13 residues. The V gene's germline CDR1 is MNHEY and CDR2 SMNVEV (reference sequence). J lost 8 bases, V lost 2 bases, and 2 bases had no gene match. This CDR3 reads CASSLRGGDEQFF. CDR3 nucleotide sequence: TGTGCCAGCAGTTTACGGGGGGGTGATGAGCAGTTCTTC.

This clonotype was seen a few times. This chain links TRBV7-2 with TRBJ1-1; 8 nucleotides line up with TRBD1. The CDR3 contains 14 residues. V was clipped by 6 bases and J by 2 bases; unmatched bases: 5. The germline CDR1 and CDR2 sequences are SGHTA and FQGNSA. The DNA for the CDR3 is TGTGCCAGCAGAGACAGGGGAGTAAACACTGAAGCTTTCTTT. Amino acids: CASRDRGVNTEAFF.

The chain uses TRBV27 and TRBJ2-3; 8 bases match TRBD1. Germline V gene lookup returns CDR1 MNHEY and CDR2 SMNVEV (reference sequence). The CDR3 sequence is 12 residues long. Germline trimming cut 8 bases from V and 7 bases from J; bases unmatched to any gene: 5. The CDR3: CASGWTGNTQYF. The CDR3 DNA follows: TGTGCCAGCGGTTGGACAGGGAATACGCAGTATTTT.

The chain couples TRBV4-1 to TRBJ2-1; 7 bases are a match to TRBD2. Trimming took 0 bases from V and 7 from J; bases not matched to a gene: 9. Germline loops: CDR1 MGHRA, CDR2 YSYEKL. CDR3 length equals 16 residues. The CDR3 DNA is TGCGCCAGCAGCCAAGAGTGGGGGGGGAGGGAGAATGAGCAGTTCTTC. Residues: CASSQEWGGRENEQFF.

This clonotype was detected only a few times. The V gene is TRBV29-1, the J gene TRBJ1-2, with D perhaps TRBD1 (5 bases). V lost 3 bases and J lost 1, with 6 bases in between. Germline V gene lookup returns CDR1 SQVTM and CDR2 ANQGSEA. The CDR3 contains 12 residues. The CDR3 bases are TGCAGCGTTGAGACAGATAACTATGGCTACACCTTC. This gives the protein CSVETDNYGYTF.

This clonotype was seen only a few times. The rearrangement links TRBV5-1 to TRBJ2-3, with D maybe TRBD2 (7 bases). V was pared by 2 bases and J by 1 base, with 14 bases between. The CDR3 has 16 amino acids. Germline CDR1 is SGHRS and CDR2 is YFSETQ. CDR3 in DNA: TGCGCCAGCAGCTTAGCACGGGGGGCCCGCACAGATACGCAGTATTTT. Its translation: CASSLARGARTDTQYF.

This clonotype was detected only a few times. The chain joins TRBV4-1 to TRBJ1-6; D unclear. V was cut by 1 base and J by 2 bases, with 3 bases left in between. The germline V gene has CDR1 MGHRA and CDR2 YSYEKL. The CDR3 is 14 amino acids. This chain's CDR3 is CASSQGTYNSPLHF. The CDR3 coding sequence is TGCGCCAGCAGCCAAGGCACCTATAATTCACCCCTCCACTTT.

The chain uses TRBV7-2 and TRBJ2-7; D gene ambiguous. The ends were cut back, 1 base at V and 3 bases at J, with 10 bases in the middle. The CDR3 covers 14 residues. Germline CDR1 SGHTA, CDR2 FQGNSA. The CDR3 DNA is TGTGCCAGCAGCTTAGATGGCAATGTCTACGAGCAGTACTTC. Translation gives CASSLDGNVYEQYF. Full variable domain (outside the CDR3, taken from reference TRBV7-2 and TRBJ2-7): GAGVSQSPSNKVTEKGKDVELRCDPISGHTALYWYRQSLGQGLEFLIYFQGNSAPDKSGLPSDRFSAERTGGSVSTLTIQRTQQEDSAVYLCASSLDGNVYEQYFGPGTRLTVT.

The chain is built from TRBV12-3 or TRBV12-4 and TRBJ1-1; D perhaps matches TRBD1 (5 bases). V lost 5 bases and J 3 bases, leaving 16 bases between the germline ends. The CDR3 covers 15 residues. CDR3 in DNA: TGTGCCAGCAGTCCCCCTGGCAGGGCCTACACTGAAGCTTTCTTT. It encodes CASSPPGRAYTEAFF.

The chain employs TRBV6-6 and TRBJ1-5, with a possible D match to TRBD1 (5 bases). This CDR3 comprises 14 residues. Trimming pared 5 bases from V and 3 bases from J, leaving 11 bases between. Germline V gene lookup returns CDR1 MNHNY and CDR2 SVGAGI (reference sequence). The CDR3 region has the DNA TGTGCCAGCAGTGGCCCAGGGTACAATCAGCCCCAGCATTTT. It translates to CASSGPGYNQPQHF.

This clonotype was seen more than once but under ten times. This chain connects TRBV12-3 or TRBV12-4 to TRBJ1-1; a possible D gene is TRBD1 (6 bases). CDR3 length equals 15 residues. Trimming left V 1 base short and J 0 bases short, with 9 bases between. In nucleotides, the CDR3 is TGTGCCAGCAGTTTAGACCCAGGGGTGAACACTGAAGCTTTCTTT. Encoded protein: CASSLDPGVNTEAFF.

This clonotype turned up a few times. This sequence joins TRBV6-1 and TRBJ1-6; tentative D call: TRBD1 (5 bases). The V gene lost 6 bases and the J gene lost 12 bases, with 15 bases spanning the gap. This CDR3 comprises 13 residues. CDR1 is MNHNS and CDR2 is SASEGT in the germline V gene. DNA for the CDR3: TGTGCCAGCAGGGCCCAGGGCAGCGGACCCCTCCACTTT. This translates into CASRAQGSGPLHF.